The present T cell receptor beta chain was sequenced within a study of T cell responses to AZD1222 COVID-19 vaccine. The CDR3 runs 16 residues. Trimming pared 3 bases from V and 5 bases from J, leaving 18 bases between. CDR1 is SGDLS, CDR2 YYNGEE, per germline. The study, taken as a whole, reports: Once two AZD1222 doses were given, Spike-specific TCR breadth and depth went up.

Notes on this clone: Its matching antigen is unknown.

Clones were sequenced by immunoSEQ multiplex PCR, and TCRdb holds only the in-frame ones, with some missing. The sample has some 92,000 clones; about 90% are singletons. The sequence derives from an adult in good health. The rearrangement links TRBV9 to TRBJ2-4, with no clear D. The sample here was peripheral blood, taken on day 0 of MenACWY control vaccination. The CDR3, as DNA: TGTGCCAGCAGCGGACCACACGCAGGATCCGAAAACATTCAGTACTTC. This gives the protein CASSGPHAGSENIQYF. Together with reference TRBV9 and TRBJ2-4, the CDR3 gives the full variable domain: DSGVTQTPKHLITATGQRVTLRCSPRSGDLSVYWYQQSLDQGLQFLIQYYNGEERAKGNILERFSAQQFPDLHSELNLSSLELGDSALYFCASSGPHAGSENIQYFGAGTRLSVL.